What follows describes a single T cell receptor beta chain. No antigen is known for it. CDR1 and CDR2 (germline): ENHRY, SYGVKD. The trim removed 4 bases at V and 2 bases at J, leaving 11 bases unmatched. The CDR3 contains 17 residues. Primers: 60 Vbeta forward and 13 Jbeta reverse. The table came from immunoSEQ multiplex PCR; TCRdb's copy has only in-frame clones and leaves some out. The table has roughly 150,000 clones, approximately 78% seen once. The data stem from a study of cytomegalovirus exposure and HLA in healthy donors. Study-level points and caveats: TCR beta V- and J-gene trimming, according to a later analysis, was linked to a missense DCLRE1C variant.

The specimen sequenced was PBMCs. The clonotype comes from a girl aged 2-10 years in good health and CMV-seropositive. V usage is TRBV10-3 and J usage is TRBJ1-5, with 7 bases identical to TRBD1. CDR3 loop: CAISVTGSRVGNQPQHF. CDR3 bases: TGTGCCATCAGTGTGACAGGGTCCCGGGTGGGCAATCAGCCCCAGCATTTT.